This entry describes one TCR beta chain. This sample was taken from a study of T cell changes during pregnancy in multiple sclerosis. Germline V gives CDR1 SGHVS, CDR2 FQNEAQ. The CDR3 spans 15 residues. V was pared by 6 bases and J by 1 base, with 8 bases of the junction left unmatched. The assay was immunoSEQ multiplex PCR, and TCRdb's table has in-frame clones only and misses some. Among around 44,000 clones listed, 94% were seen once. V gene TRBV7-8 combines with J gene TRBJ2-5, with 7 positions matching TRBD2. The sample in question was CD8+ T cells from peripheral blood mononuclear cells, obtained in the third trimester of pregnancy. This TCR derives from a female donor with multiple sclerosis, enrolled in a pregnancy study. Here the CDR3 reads CASRPEGGPQETQYF. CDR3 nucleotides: TGTGCCAGCAGACCCGAGGGAGGGCCCCAAGAGACCCAGTACTTC.